Listed here are 27 T cell receptor beta chains from one sample, sequenced in a study of CXCR3-negative and CXCR3-positive naive CD8 T cells. The authors made the TRB cDNA libraries by 5' RACE using UMI labels. TCRdb processed the 5' RACE reads again and assigns one entry to each CDR3 protein, with no DNA. This sample's table reports just over 3,500 distinct CDR3 sequences. The sequenced sample was naive CXCR3- CD8+ T cells from blood. Specified subset: CD45RO-CCR7+CD27+CD95- naive CD8+ T cells lacking CXCR3 (TNR3-). The receptor set was obtained from a human donor in good health. Some clones in this sample may be carry-over from other donors' samples.

This clonotype ranks as medium-sized in terms of frequency. V and J are TRBV2 and TRBJ2-5; TCRdb selects TRBD1, and the lack of DNA leaves this call unchecked. The germline CDR1 and CDR2 sequences are SNHLY and FYNNEI. This CDR3 is built from 15 residues. The CDR3 here is CASSGGSHYQETQYF.

By frequency, this clonotype registers medium-sized. This CDR3 is CASSQGSQEPQHF. V gene TRBV4-1 combines with J gene TRBJ1-5. Germline CDR1 and CDR2: MGHRA and YSYEKL. This CDR3 contains 13 residues.

Considering frequency, this clonotype is medium-sized (0.01 to 0.1%). The V call is TRBV11-2, the J call TRBJ2-5; the D call of TRBD1 rests on TCRdb alone, since no DNA is present to check it. In germline, CDR1 is SGHAT, CDR2 FQNNGV. The CDR3 runs 13 residues. CDR3 amino acids: CASSLTGSETQYF.

This clonotype is deemed medium-sized by its frequency. The CDR3 region is CSVDPGYSSTDTQYF. The chain combines TRBV29-1 with TRBJ2-3; TCRdb indicates TRBD1, and absent DNA this call remains unverified. The CDR3 totals 15 residues. The germline V gene encodes CDR1 SQVTM and CDR2 ANQGSEA.

V usage is TRBV5-4 and J usage is TRBJ2-1; with no DNA, the TCRdb D assignment of TRBD1 cannot be verified. Germline-derived CDR1 and CDR2 are SGHNT and YYREEE (reference sequence). The CDR3 runs to 14 residues. The CDR3 reads CASAGTGGPNEQFF.

This clonotype ranks as large in terms of frequency. The chain links TRBV7-6 to TRBJ2-1; TCRdb's D gene call, TRBD2, goes unchecked for lack of DNA. The CDR3 runs to 17 residues. The V gene's germline CDR1 is SGHVS and CDR2 FNYEAQ. The chain's CDR3 is CASSFDWAGGRNNEQFF.

This chain links TRBV20-1 with TRBJ2-7. Germline values: CDR1 DFQATT, CDR2 SNEGSKA (reference sequence). The CDR3 contains 11 residues. CDR3: CSARQAYEQYF.

The chain employs TRBV6-6 and TRBJ1-1; TCRdb selects TRBD1, and the lack of DNA leaves this call unchecked. Germline V gene data show CDR1 as MNHNY and CDR2 as SVGAGI (reference sequence). The CDR3 extends over 12 amino acids. CDR3 in amino acids: CASSQGANEAFF.

In terms of frequency, this clonotype is medium-sized. The J gene is TRBJ2-5, the V gene TRBV4-1; TCRdb's D gene call, TRBD1, goes unchecked for lack of DNA. CDR3 length: 14 amino acids. Germline assignment: CDR1 MGHRA and CDR2 YSYEKL. CDR3: CASSHRVYTEAQYF.

The chain couples TRBV5-1 to TRBJ2-5. The CDR3 runs to 14 residues. Germline CDR1 reads SGHRS; CDR2 reads YFSETQ. This CDR3 is CASSSLSNQETQYF.

This clonotype shows up as medium-sized by frequency. This CDR3 is CASSQSGQMNTEAFF. The chain links TRBV4-1 to TRBJ1-1; TCRdb calls TRBD1, which cannot be checked without DNA. Germline assignment: CDR1 MGHRA and CDR2 YSYEKL. The CDR3 covers 15 residues.

This clonotype registers medium-sized by frequency. This chain uses TRBV11-2 with TRBJ2-1; TCRdb returns TRBD2, unconfirmable since there is no DNA. The CDR3 is 13 residues long. Looked up from germline, CDR1 is SGHAT and CDR2 is FQNNGV. CDR3 region: CASSLGNGPEQFF. Full variable domain (rest looked up from reference TRBV11-2 and TRBJ2-1): EAGVAQSPRYKIIEKRQSVAFWCNPISGHATLYWYQQILGQGPKLLIQFQNNGVVDDSQLPKDRFSAERLKGVDSTLKIQPAKLEDSAVYLCASSLGNGPEQFFGPGTRLTVL.

This clonotype counts as medium-sized by frequency. V gene TRBV20-1 combines with J gene TRBJ2-1; TCRdb calls TRBD2, which cannot be checked without DNA. Germline CDR1 and CDR2: DFQATT and SNEGSKA (reference sequence). The length of the CDR3 is 16 residues. The chain's CDR3 is CSARDPTSARYNEQFF.

This clonotype shows up as medium-sized by frequency. V gene TRBV4-1 combines with J gene TRBJ1-1. Per the germline V gene, CDR1 is MGHRA and CDR2 is YSYEKL. This CDR3 comprises 14 residues. The CDR3 loop reads CASSLVGSNTEAFF.

This clonotype is called medium-sized based on its frequency. This sequence joins TRBV7-8 and TRBJ2-3; the D call of TRBD1 rests on TCRdb alone, since no DNA is present to check it. There are 15 residues in the CDR3. Germline V lookup: CDR1 SGHVS, CDR2 FQNEAQ. This chain's CDR3 is CASSWATGATDTQYF.

The CDR3 reads CSDLTGSQDTQYF. The chain carries TRBV29-1 and TRBJ2-3; TCRdb reports TRBD1, a call that lacks DNA to check it against. There are 13 residues in the CDR3. Germline lookup yields CDR1 SQVTM and CDR2 ANQGSEA.

J is TRBJ2-3 and V is TRBV29-1. Germline V gives CDR1 SQVTM, CDR2 ANQGSEA. The CDR3 runs 11 residues. CDR3 sequence reads: CSVGGSDTQYF.

V and J are TRBV3-1 and TRBJ2-1. Looked up from germline, CDR1 is LGHDT and CDR2 is YNNKEL (reference sequence). This CDR3 region has 12 residues. The CDR3 here is CASSHFNNEQFF.

By frequency, this clonotype registers medium-sized. The gene calls are TRBV9 and TRBJ1-5. The CDR3 is 15 amino acids. The V gene's germline CDR1 is SGDLS and CDR2 YYNGEE. The CDR3: CASSQDWDSNQPQHF.

This sequence joins TRBV2 and TRBJ2-1; TCRdb picks TRBD2, but there is no DNA to check that call. Germline CDR1 reads SNHLY; CDR2 reads FYNNEI. The CDR3 has 12 amino acids. CDR3 sequence: CASAGGMNEQFF. Drawing the rest from reference TRBV2 and TRBJ2-1, the complete variable domain is EPEVTQTPSHQVTQMGQEVILRCVPISNHLYFYWYRQILGQKVEFLVSFYNNEISEKSEIFDDQFSVERPDGSNFTLKIRSTKLEDSAMYFCASAGGMNEQFFGPGTRLTVL.

The chain recombines TRBV19 with TRBJ1-2; lacking DNA, the TRBD1 call made by TCRdb goes unchecked. CDR1 and CDR2 (germline): LNHDA, SQIVND (reference sequence). There are 18 residues in the CDR3. This CDR3 is CASSVRPPGGTGDGGYTF.

This clonotype counts as large by frequency. The chain combines TRBV6-6 with TRBJ1-1. The germline CDR1 and CDR2 sequences are MNHNY and SVGAGI (reference sequence). This CDR3 is 16 amino acids long. The chain's CDR3 is CASNQRVQGGYTEAFF.

This chain links TRBV7-9 with TRBJ1-1; TCRdb gives TRBD1 as the D gene, but with no DNA this cannot be confirmed. Germline CDR1 SEHNR, CDR2 FQNEAQ (reference sequence). CDR3 length: 13 amino acids. Here the CDR3 reads CASSLGGLTEAFF.

Considering frequency, this clonotype is medium-sized. The chain recombines TRBV12-3 or TRBV12-4 with TRBJ2-6; without DNA, the TCRdb call of TRBD1 cannot be checked. The CDR3 spans 13 residues. CDR3 sequence reads: CASRRRRLDVLTF.

This clonotype is identified as medium-sized (0.01 to 0.1%) from frequency. This chain joins TRBV20-1 and TRBJ1-1; TCRdb outputs TRBD1, but without DNA this stays unchecked. Germline CDR1 is DFQATT and CDR2 is SNEGSKA (reference sequence). The CDR3 has 13 residues. This CDR3 reads CSATDRRWTEAFF.

The V call is TRBV9, the J call TRBJ2-3; no DNA is available, so the TRBD1 call from TCRdb remains unchecked. Germline V lookup: CDR1 SGDLS, CDR2 YYNGEE. CDR3 size: 16 residues. CDR3 residues: CASSESGGLDTDTQYF.

The chain recombines TRBV29-1 with TRBJ2-3; with no DNA, the TCRdb D assignment of TRBD2 cannot be verified. From germline, CDR1 is SQVTM and CDR2 ANQGSEA. There are 17 residues in the CDR3. CDR3 residues: CSVEEQGLAGEGDTQYF.